These 10 T cell receptor beta chains came from one sample sequenced in a study of T cell responses to AZD1222 COVID-19 vaccine. Sequencing was performed with immunoSEQ multiplex PCR; in TCRdb, only in-frame clones are kept and a portion is missing. The sample includes about 180,000 clones, approximately 94% of them seen just once. The material was peripheral blood, obtained 28 days after the second AZD1222 dose. These TCRs come from an adult who received the AZD1222 COVID-19 vaccine.

This sequence joins TRBV27 and TRBJ2-3, with TRBD2 matching 8 bases. From germline, CDR1 is MNHEY and CDR2 SMNVEV (reference sequence). There are 14 residues in the CDR3. V lost 4 bases, J lost 4 bases, and 4 bases stayed unmatched. Here the CDR3 DNA reads TGTGCCAGCAGTTCCGGGGGGGAAGCAGATACGCAGTATTTT. Its protein product is CASSSGGEADTQYF.

The V and J genes are TRBV4-1 and TRBJ2-1; 8 bases align to TRBD2. V shed 1 base, J shed 0 bases, and the junction held 5 bases outside the gene matches. The germline gives CDR1 MGHRA, CDR2 YSYEKL. The CDR3 has 17 residues. CDR3: CASSQVPGLGSYNEQFF. The CDR3 bases are TGCGCCAGCAGCCAAGTCCCGGGACTAGGCTCCTACAATGAGCAGTTCTTC.

The CDR3 loop is CASSQGEGRSAYEQYF. The CDR3 DNA reads as TGTGCCAGCAGCCAAGGAGAGGGGCGTTCAGCCTACGAGCAGTACTTC. J is TRBJ2-7 and V is TRBV14; D tentatively reads TRBD1 or TRBD2 (5 bases each). This CDR3 contains 16 residues. Trimming cost V 1 base and J 2 bases, with 15 bases left between them. Germline CDR1 and CDR2: SGHDN and FVKESK.

V is TRBV7-2 and J is TRBJ2-2, with unresolved D. V lost 5 bases and J 8 bases, leaving 9 bases between the germline ends. The CDR3 extends over 12 amino acids. Germline values: CDR1 SGHTA, CDR2 FQGNSA. This chain's CDR3 is CASSPLVGELFF. As DNA, the CDR3 is TGTGCCAGCAGCCCGCTAGTGGGGGAGCTGTTTTTT.

CDR3 residues: CASSLPLGEQFF. CDR3 coding DNA: TGTGCCAGCAGCTTACCATTAGGTGAGCAGTTCTTC. The chain carries TRBV11-2 and TRBJ2-1; no reliable D call. The germline V gene encodes CDR1 SGHAT and CDR2 FQNNGV. CDR3 length equals 12 residues. Trimming shortened V by 2 bases and J by 9 bases, and 8 bases separated the two germline ends. The full variable domain, rest sourced from reference TRBV11-2 and TRBJ2-1, is EAGVAQSPRYKIIEKRQSVAFWCNPISGHATLYWYQQILGQGPKLLIQFQNNGVVDDSQLPKDRFSAERLKGVDSTLKIQPAKLEDSAVYLCASSLPLGEQFFGPGTRLTVL.

The V gene is TRBV15, the J gene TRBJ1-4; D might be TRBD1 (5 bases). The CDR3 loop spans 16 amino acids. Germline-derived CDR1 and CDR2 are LNHNV and YYDKDF (reference sequence). V lost 0 bases to trimming and J lost 2 bases, with 10 bases between them. DNA for the CDR3: TGTGCCACCAGCAGAGAAGGCGGGACTACTAATGAAAAACTGTTTTTT. Its protein product is CATSREGGTTNEKLFF.

J is TRBJ1-6 and V is TRBV27; no firm D call. Looked up from germline, CDR1 is MNHEY and CDR2 is SMNVEV (reference sequence). V gave up 5 bases and J gave up 2 bases, with 4 bases separating them. CDR3 size: 13 residues. CDR3 sequence: CASSPTYNSPLHF. The CDR3 nucleotides are TGTGCCAGCAGTCCGACCTATAATTCACCCCTCCACTTT.

CDR3: CASSHSGAGHEQYF. CDR3 DNA: TGTGCCAGCAGCCACTCCGGGGCTGGGCACGAGCAGTACTTC. The chain carries TRBV7-6 and TRBJ2-7; D might be TRBD1 or TRBD2, each matching 5 bases. V lost 5 bases to trimming and J lost 5 bases, with 16 bases between them. Germline assignment: CDR1 SGHVS and CDR2 FNYEAQ. CDR3 length: 14 amino acids.

V is TRBV7-9 and J is TRBJ2-2; the D is unclear. V was shortened by 1 base and J by 0 bases, with 9 bases between the two germline ends. CDR3 length equals 16 residues. Germline V gives CDR1 SEHNR, CDR2 FQNEAQ (reference sequence). The CDR3 coding sequence is TGTGCCAGCAGCTTAGTAAGGACGGCGAACACCGGGGAGCTGTTTTTT. Encoded protein: CASSLVRTANTGELFF. Full variable domain (rest looked up from reference TRBV7-9 and TRBJ2-2): DTGVSQNPRHKITKRGQNVTFRCDPISEHNRLYWYRQTLGQGPEFLTYFQNEAQLEKSRLLSDRFSAERPKGSFSTLEIQRTEQGDSAMYLCASSLVRTANTGELFFGEGSRLTVL.

The chain carries TRBV4-3 and TRBJ2-1; 8 bases match TRBD1. Germline loops: CDR1 LGHNA, CDR2 YSLEER. Trimming took 4 bases from V and 4 from J; bases not matched to a gene: 0. CDR3 length equals 13 residues. CDR3 loop: CASSRDRYNEQFF. The CDR3 DNA sequence: TGCGCCAGCAGCCGGGACAGGTACAATGAGCAGTTCTTC.